This T cell receptor beta chain was sequenced during a study of CD8 T cells in ankylosing spondylitis. Note on this clonotype: Its specificity is unknown.

Whole-study results and caveats: The study looked at matched synovial fluid samples from ankylosing spondylitis patients. Disease-linked clones were reported to be significantly enriched there. There was a TCR beta motif, made of several highly homologous variants, that appeared characteristic of ankylosing spondylitis blood.

Making use of molecular barcodes, quantitative 5'-RACE generated TCR beta libraries. MiXCR, run by TCRdb on the 5' RACE reads, gives a single entry per CDR3 protein. The sample gives fewer than 35,000 distinct CDR3 sequences, less than 40% of which show up once; roughly 42% is in the top ten. The CDR3 length is 18 residues. With 10 bases clipped from V and 6 bases from J, the junction kept 18 bases outside the gene matches. Germline CDR1 and CDR2: SNHLY and FYNNEI. The receptor was isolated from a male donor with ankylosing spondylitis. The sequencing input was synovial fluid, either unsorted or a sorted T cell fraction (not recorded which). This chain uses TRBV2 with TRBJ2-1; TRBD2 agrees at 13 bases. CDR3 DNA: TGTGCCATCCTGCGGACAGGGCCGACTAGCGGGAGGCTCAATGAGCAGTTCTTC. This translates into CAILRTGPTSGRLNEQFF. The full variable domain, in which reference TRBV2 and TRBJ2-1 provide the parts outside the CDR3, is EPEVTQTPSHQVTQMGQEVILRCVPISNHLYFYWYRQILGQKVEFLVSFYNNEISEKSEIFDDQFSVERPDGSNFTLKIRSTKLEDSAMYFCAILRTGPTSGRLNEQFFGPGTRLTVL.